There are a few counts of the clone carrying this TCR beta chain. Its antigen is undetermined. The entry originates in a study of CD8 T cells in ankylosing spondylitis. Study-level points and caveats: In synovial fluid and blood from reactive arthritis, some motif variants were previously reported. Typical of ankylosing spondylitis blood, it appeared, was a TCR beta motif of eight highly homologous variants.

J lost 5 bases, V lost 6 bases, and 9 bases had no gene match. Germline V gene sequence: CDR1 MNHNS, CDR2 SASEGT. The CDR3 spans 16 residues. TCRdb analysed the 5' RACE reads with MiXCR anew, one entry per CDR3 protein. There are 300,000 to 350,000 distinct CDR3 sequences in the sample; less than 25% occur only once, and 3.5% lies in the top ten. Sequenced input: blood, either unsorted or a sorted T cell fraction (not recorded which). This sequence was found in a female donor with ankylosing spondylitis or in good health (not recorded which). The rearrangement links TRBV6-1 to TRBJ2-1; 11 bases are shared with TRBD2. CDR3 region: CASSPGTSGTHNEQFF. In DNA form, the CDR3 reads TGTGCCAGCAGCCCCGGGACTAGCGGTACCCACAATGAGCAGTTCTTC.